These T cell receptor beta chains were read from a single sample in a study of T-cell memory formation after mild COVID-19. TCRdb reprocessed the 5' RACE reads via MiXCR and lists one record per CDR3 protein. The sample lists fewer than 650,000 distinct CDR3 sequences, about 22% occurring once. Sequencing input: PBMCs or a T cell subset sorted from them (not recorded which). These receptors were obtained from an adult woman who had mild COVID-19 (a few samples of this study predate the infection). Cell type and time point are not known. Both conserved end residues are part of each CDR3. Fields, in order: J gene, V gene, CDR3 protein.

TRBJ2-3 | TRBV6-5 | CASSSQYREVFTDTQYF
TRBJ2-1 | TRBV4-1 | CASSQERRPYNEQFF
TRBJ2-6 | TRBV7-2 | CASSRLSSGANVLTF
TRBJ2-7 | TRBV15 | CATSRGQGGSYEQYF
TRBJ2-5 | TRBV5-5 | CASSWKHTGGGETQYF
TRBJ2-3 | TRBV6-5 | CASRTQQGRTQYF
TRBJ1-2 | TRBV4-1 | CASSHQGLTYGYTF
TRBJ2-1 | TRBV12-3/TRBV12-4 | CASSFLERNEQFF
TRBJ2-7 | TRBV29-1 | CSVLPRDSYEQYF
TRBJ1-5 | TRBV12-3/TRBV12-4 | CASSLDRGTNQPQHF
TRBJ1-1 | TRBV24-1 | CATSDYQGRKAFF
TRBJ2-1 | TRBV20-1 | CSATRTSGGRNEQFF
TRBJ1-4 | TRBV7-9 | CASSSGDRANEKLFF
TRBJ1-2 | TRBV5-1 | CASSLGTPGWGYTF
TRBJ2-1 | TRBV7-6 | CASSLGASGGPSSYNEQFF
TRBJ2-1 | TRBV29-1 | CSVEADGSGGAGDEQFF
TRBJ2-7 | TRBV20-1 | CSATGTSGAQSSYEQYF
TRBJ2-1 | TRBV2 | CARRGLAQSKQFF
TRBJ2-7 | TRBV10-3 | CAISEPSYEQYF
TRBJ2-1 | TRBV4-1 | CASSQPDSEPEQFF
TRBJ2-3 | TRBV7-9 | CASSSDSRTSGSRLGSSTDTQYF
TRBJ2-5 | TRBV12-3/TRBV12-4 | CASSFGRLAGPQYF
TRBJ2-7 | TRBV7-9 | CASSWDTIYEQYF
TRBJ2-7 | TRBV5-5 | CASSRIPGQGYEQYF
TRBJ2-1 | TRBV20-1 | CSARDLGTSGTGEQFF
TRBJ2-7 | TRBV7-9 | CASSARQGDAYEQYF
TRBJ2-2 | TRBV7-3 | CASSLQPAGGTGELFF
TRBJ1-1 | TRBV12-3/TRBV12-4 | CASGVTTEAFF
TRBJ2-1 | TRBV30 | CASGTGGYNEKFF
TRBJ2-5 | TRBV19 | CASSKSKGQETQYF
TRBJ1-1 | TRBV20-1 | CSARTAGVNTEAFF
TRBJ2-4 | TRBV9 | CASSVGWGGENIQYF
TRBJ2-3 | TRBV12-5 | CASGLGDGVSQYF
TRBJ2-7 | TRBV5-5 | CASSGRRERGHYEQYF
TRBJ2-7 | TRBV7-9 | CASSLVPGNPASSYEQYF
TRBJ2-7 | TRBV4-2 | CASSQVSLEPYEQYF